This entry lists 16 T cell receptor beta chains sequenced from one sample in a study of T cell repertoires in cytomegalovirus infection. TCRdb re-called the reads with MiXCR, one entry per CDR3 protein. Among 70,000 to 85,000 distinct CDR3 sequences, roughly 37% were seen once, and the ten largest hold approximately 95%. These TCRs are of unknown antigen specificity. The material sequenced was CD8+ T cells from cultured PBMCs, taken from culture after CMV antigen stimulation. These TCRs come from a human donor in good health (CMV status not recorded). Some clones in this sample may be carry-over from other donors' samples.

This clonotype appeared a few times. The V call is TRBV12-3 or TRBV12-4, the J call TRBJ1-1; no clear D gene. The CDR3 contains 12 residues. V was shortened by 3 bases and J by 6 bases, with 8 bases between the two germline ends. Here the CDR3 DNA reads TGTGCCAGCAGTTTCGGAGGGCCTGAAGCTTTCTTT. This gives the protein CASSFGGPEAFF.

This clonotype has just a few counts. The chain recombines TRBV6-1 with TRBJ2-7; D unresolved. V was pared by 7 bases and J by 2 bases, with 12 bases between. The CDR3 consists of 13 residues. Germline-derived CDR1 and CDR2 are MNHNS and SASEGT. The CDR3 DNA is TGTGCCAGCATCGAGACGGGTACCTACGAGCAGTACTTC. As protein: CASIETGTYEQYF.

The chain uses TRBV11-2 and TRBJ2-2; 8 bases align to TRBD1. The CDR3 has 16 residues. Trimming took 1 base from V and 5 from J; bases not matched to a gene: 6. From germline, CDR1 is SGHAT and CDR2 FQNNGV. The CDR3 sequence is CASSLVPGQGTGELFF. The CDR3 DNA reads TGTGCCAGCAGCTTAGTACCCGGACAGGGAACCGGGGAGCTGTTTTTT. The full variable domain, in which reference TRBV11-2 and TRBJ2-2 provide the parts outside the CDR3, is EAGVAQSPRYKIIEKRQSVAFWCNPISGHATLYWYQQILGQGPKLLIQFQNNGVVDDSQLPKDRFSAERLKGVDSTLKIQPAKLEDSAVYLCASSLVPGQGTGELFFGEGSRLTVL.

A few counts support this clonotype. The V gene is TRBV12-3 or TRBV12-4, the J gene TRBJ2-1, with D possibly TRBD1 on 5 matching bases. The CDR3 is 12 amino acids. V gave up 5 bases and J gave up 9 bases, with 11 bases separating them. This chain's CDR3 is CASSPGFFEQFF. CDR3 sequence (DNA): TGTGCCAGCAGTCCAGGGTTTTTTGAGCAGTTCTTC.

The chain joins TRBV7-6 to TRBJ2-1, with D perhaps TRBD1 or TRBD2 (5 bases each). V shed 6 bases and J shed 4 bases, with 16 bases lying between them. The CDR3 sequence is 15 residues long. Germline CDR1 reads SGHVS; CDR2 reads FNYEAQ. The DNA of the CDR3 is TGTGCCAGCAGTCAATCGGGGCCCCGTTACAATGAGCAGTTCTTC. Translating it yields CASSQSGPRYNEQFF.

This clonotype showed up just a few times. The chain recombines TRBV12-5 with TRBJ2-7; D is possibly TRBD1 (5 bases). The CDR3 covers 12 residues. CDR1 LGHNT and CDR2 FRNRAP come from the germline V gene. The V and J ends lost 6 bases and 4 bases respectively, with 10 bases between them. The CDR3 is CASGGAAYEQYF. The CDR3 DNA reads TGTGCTAGTGGAGGGGCAGCTTACGAGCAGTACTTC.

This chain connects TRBV6-2 or TRBV6-3 to TRBJ2-1, with D possibly TRBD2 on 6 matching bases. The CDR3 has 13 residues. V lost 5 bases and J lost 4, with 9 bases in between. Germline lookup yields CDR1 MNHEY and CDR2 SVGEGT. The CDR3 reads CASSRRGYNEQFF. CDR3 nucleotide sequence: TGTGCCAGCAGTCGGCGGGGTTACAATGAGCAGTTCTTC.

Turning to this clonotype: Mismatch with germline at one junction end may stem from a read error. The rearrangement joins TRBV7-3 to TRBJ1-1, with 11 bases identical to TRBD1. In germline, CDR1 is SGHTA, CDR2 FQGTGA. This CDR3 has 14 amino acids. DNA of the CDR3: TGTACCAGCAGCTTAAGGGACAGGGGGGGAGAAGCTTTCTTT. Translated, it gives CTSSLRDRGGEAFF. The variable domain in full, completed from reference TRBV7-3 and TRBJ1-1, reads GAGVSQTPSNKVTEKGKYVELRCDPISGHTALYWYRQSLGQGPEFLIYFQGTGAADDSGLPNDRFFAVRPEGSVSTLKIQRTERGDSAVYLCTSSLRDRGGEAFFGQGTRLTVV.

A few counts support this clonotype. V is TRBV7-8 and J is TRBJ2-1; 7 nucleotides match TRBD2. The CDR3 is made up of 15 amino acids. Germline assignment: CDR1 SGHVS and CDR2 FQNEAQ. The trim removed 6 bases at V and 0 bases at J, leaving 5 bases unmatched. The CDR3 region is CASSLGGNSYNEQFF. Written as DNA, the CDR3 is TGTGCCAGCAGTCTGGGGGGGAACTCCTACAATGAGCAGTTCTTC.

The V gene is TRBV7-6, the J gene TRBJ1-5; TRBD1 is a possible D gene (5 bases). CDR1 and CDR2 (germline): SGHVS, FNYEAQ. V lost 2 bases, J lost 2 bases, and 16 bases lay in between. The CDR3 runs 17 residues. CDR3 in amino acids: CASSLSADPGGNQPQHF. The CDR3 DNA sequence: TGTGCCAGCAGCTTATCGGCGGACCCGGGGGGCAATCAGCCCCAGCATTTT. The complete variable domain, with remaining parts taken from reference TRBV7-6 and TRBJ1-5, reads GAGVSQSPRYKVTKRGQDVALRCDPISGHVSLYWYRQALGQGPEFLTYFNYEAQQDKSGLPNDRFSAERPEGSISTLTIQRTEQRDSAMYRCASSLSADPGGNQPQHFGDGTRLSIL.

The V and J genes are TRBV4-1 and TRBJ1-4, with D maybe TRBD1 (5 bases). Trimming took off 5 bases at V and 8 bases at J, with 9 bases between the two ends. Germline-derived CDR1 and CDR2 are MGHRA and YSYEKL. This CDR3 has 12 residues. The CDR3 sequence is CASSRDGEKLFF. CDR3 bases: TGCGCCAGCAGCAGGGACGGAGAAAAACTGTTTTTT.

V is TRBV6-1 and J is TRBJ1-5; 8 bases are a match to TRBD1. This CDR3 has 19 residues. Per germline, CDR1 MNHNS and CDR2 SASEGT. Trimming at V came to 7 bases and at J to 2 bases, leaving 19 bases not matched to a gene. The CDR3, as DNA: TGTGCCAGCAAAAAGGGAGGGACAGGATCGGGTTTTGGCAATCAGCCCCAGCATTTT. This sequence encodes CASKKGGTGSGFGNQPQHF.

This clonotype has more than one count but fewer than ten. The chain combines TRBV7-9 with TRBJ2-3, with 11 bases aligning to TRBD2. The CDR3 sequence is 17 residues long. CDR1 and CDR2 from the germline V gene are SEHNR and FQNEAQ (reference sequence). Trimming at V came to 5 bases and at J to 6 bases, leaving 13 bases not matched to a gene. This CDR3 is CASSTREPGLAADTQYF. The CDR3 coding sequence is TGTGCCAGCAGCACGAGAGAACCGGGACTAGCGGCGGATACGCAGTATTTT.

This clonotype has just a few counts. This chain uses TRBV27 with TRBJ2-2; possibly TRBD1 for D (5 bases). CDR1 is MNHEY and CDR2 is SMNVEV in the germline V gene (reference sequence). Between the trimmed V and J ends, which lost 2 bases and 6 bases, there was a span of 7 bases. CDR3 length: 13 residues. CDR3 sequence: CASSLAGPGELFF. The CDR3, as DNA: TGTGCCAGCAGTTTAGCAGGGCCCGGGGAGCTGTTTTTT.

On this clonotype: Relative to the germline gene, one junction end is altered; a read error may explain this. For the CDR3, the DNA is TGCAGCGTTGGTGTTAGCGGGGATTCAAGCACAGATACACAGTATTTT. It yields the protein CSVGVSGDSSTDTQYF. The gene calls are TRBV29-1 and TRBJ2-3; 8 bases align to TRBD2. From germline, CDR1 is SQVTM and CDR2 ANQGSEA. The length of the CDR3 is 16 residues.

This rearrangement joins TRBV19 to TRBJ2-1; the match to TRBD2 covers 13 bases. Germline V gene sequence: CDR1 LNHDA, CDR2 SQIVND (reference sequence). This CDR3 region has 18 residues. J gave up 7 bases and V 2 bases, and 11 bases lay outside the gene matches. The CDR3 DNA is TGTGCCAGTAGTATAAGACTAGCGGGAGGACTTTCGGGAAATGAGCAGTTCTTC. Translation gives CASSIRLAGGLSGNEQFF. Full variable domain (remainder filled in from reference TRBV19 and TRBJ2-1): DGGITQSPKYLFRKEGQNVTLSCEQNLNHDAMYWYRQDPGQGLRLIYYSQIVNDFQKGDIAEGYSVSREKKESFPLTVTSAQKNPTAFYLCASSIRLAGGLSGNEQFFGPGTRLTVL.